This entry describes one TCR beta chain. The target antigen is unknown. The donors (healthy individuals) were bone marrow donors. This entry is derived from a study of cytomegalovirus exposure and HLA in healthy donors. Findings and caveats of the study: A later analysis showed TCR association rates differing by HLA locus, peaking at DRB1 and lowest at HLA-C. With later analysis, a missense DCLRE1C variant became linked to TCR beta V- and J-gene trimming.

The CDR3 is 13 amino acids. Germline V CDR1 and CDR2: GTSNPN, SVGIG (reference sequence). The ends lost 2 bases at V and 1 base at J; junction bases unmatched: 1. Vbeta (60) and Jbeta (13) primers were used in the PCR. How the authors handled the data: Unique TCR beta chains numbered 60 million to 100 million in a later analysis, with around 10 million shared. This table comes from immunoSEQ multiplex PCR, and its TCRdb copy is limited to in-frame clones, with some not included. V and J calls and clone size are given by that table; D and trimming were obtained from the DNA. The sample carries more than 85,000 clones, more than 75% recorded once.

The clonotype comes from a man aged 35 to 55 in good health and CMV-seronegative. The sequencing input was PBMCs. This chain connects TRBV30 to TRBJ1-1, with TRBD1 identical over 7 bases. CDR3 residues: CAWSHRGNTEAFF. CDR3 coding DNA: TGTGCCTGGAGTCACAGGGGGAACACTGAAGCTTTCTTT.